The source of this T cell receptor beta chain is a study of cytomegalovirus exposure and HLA in healthy donors. This clone was detected only a few times. The antigen remains unidentified. Study observations and caveats: Cytomegalovirus status was reportedly diagnosed by the classifier with high specificity and sensitivity. TCR beta V- and J-gene trimming, according to a later analysis, was linked to a missense DCLRE1C variant.

This CDR3 contains 12 residues. Germline CDR1 is SGDLS and CDR2 is YYNGEE. With 0 bases removed from V and 3 bases from J, the gap between germline ends came to 3 bases. Both 60 Vbeta primers and 13 Jbeta primers went into the PCR. Measured with immunoSEQ multiplex PCR; TCRdb has only the in-frame clones, and not every one. Here the sample spans some 190,000 clones, about 81% being singletons. The clonotype was recovered from a middle-aged man in good health and CMV-seronegative. The chain employs TRBV9 and TRBJ1-1; D is unclear. The sample was PBMCs. In nucleotides, the CDR3 is TGTGCCAGCAGCGTAGGAGACACTGAAGCTTTCTTT. Translating gives CASSVGDTEAFF.